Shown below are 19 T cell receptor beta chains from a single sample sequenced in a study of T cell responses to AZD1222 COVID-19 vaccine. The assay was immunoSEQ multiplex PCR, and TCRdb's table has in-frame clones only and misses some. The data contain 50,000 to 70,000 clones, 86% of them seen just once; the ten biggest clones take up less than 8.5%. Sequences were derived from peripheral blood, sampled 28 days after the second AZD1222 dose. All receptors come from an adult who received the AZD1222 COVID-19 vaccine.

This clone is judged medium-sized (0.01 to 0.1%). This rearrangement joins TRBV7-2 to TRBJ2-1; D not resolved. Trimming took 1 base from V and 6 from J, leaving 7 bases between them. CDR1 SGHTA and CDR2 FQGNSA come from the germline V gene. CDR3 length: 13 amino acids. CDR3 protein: CASSLGQVNEQFF. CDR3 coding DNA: TGTGCCAGCAGCTTAGGCCAGGTCAATGAGCAGTTCTTC.

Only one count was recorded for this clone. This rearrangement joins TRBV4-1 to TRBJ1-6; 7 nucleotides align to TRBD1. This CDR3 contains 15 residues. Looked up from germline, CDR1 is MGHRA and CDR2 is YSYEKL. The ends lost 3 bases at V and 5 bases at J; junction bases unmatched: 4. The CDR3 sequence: CASSHLQGDNSPLHF. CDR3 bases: TGCGCCAGCAGCCACTTGCAGGGGGATAATTCACCCCTCCACTTT.

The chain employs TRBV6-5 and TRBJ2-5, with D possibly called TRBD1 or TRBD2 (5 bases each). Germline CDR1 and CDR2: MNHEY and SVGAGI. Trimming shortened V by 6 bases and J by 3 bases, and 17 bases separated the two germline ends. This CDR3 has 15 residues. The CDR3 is CASSLSGTLKETQYF. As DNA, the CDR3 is TGTGCCAGCAGCCTGTCAGGGACCTTGAAAGAGACCCAGTACTTC.

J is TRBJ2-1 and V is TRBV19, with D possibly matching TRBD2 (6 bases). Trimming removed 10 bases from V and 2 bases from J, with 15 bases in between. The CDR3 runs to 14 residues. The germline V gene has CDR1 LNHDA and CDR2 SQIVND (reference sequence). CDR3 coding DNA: TGTGCCACCGGCGGGACCAACACCTACAATGAGCAGTTCTTC. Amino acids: CATGGTNTYNEQFF.

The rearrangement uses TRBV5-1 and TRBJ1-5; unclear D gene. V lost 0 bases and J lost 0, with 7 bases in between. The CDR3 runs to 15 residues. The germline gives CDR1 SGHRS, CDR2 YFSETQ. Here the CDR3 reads CASSLDGNSNQPQHF. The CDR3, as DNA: TGCGCCAGCAGCTTGGACGGGAATAGCAATCAGCCCCAGCATTTT. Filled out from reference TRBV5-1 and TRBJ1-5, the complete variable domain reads KAGVTQTPRYLIKTRGQQVTLSCSPISGHRSVSWYQQTPGQGLQFLFEYFSETQRNKGNFPGRFSGRQFSNSRSEMNVSTLELGDSALYLCASSLDGNSNQPQHFGDGTRLSIL.

The CDR3 nucleotides read TGCGCTCCGGGGATGGGCTACGAGCAGTACTTC. It translates to CAPGMGYEQYF. V is TRBV23-1 and J is TRBJ2-7, with D possibly being TRBD2 (5 bases). TRBV23-1 is identified as an open reading frame with a role that is uncertain. This CDR3 spans 11 amino acids.

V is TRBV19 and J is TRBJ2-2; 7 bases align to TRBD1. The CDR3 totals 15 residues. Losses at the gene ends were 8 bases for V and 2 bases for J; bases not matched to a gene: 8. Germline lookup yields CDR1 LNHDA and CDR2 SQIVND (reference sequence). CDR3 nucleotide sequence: TGTGCCAGTCAAGGGGGCCATCTTAACACCGGGGAGCTGTTTTTT. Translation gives CASQGGHLNTGELFF.

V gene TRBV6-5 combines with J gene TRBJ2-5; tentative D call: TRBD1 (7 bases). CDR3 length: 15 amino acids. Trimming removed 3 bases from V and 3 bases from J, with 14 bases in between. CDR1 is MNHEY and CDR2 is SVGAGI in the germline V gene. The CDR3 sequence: CASSYGGGSKETQYF. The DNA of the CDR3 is TGTGCCAGCAGTTATGGAGGGGGCAGTAAAGAGACCCAGTACTTC.

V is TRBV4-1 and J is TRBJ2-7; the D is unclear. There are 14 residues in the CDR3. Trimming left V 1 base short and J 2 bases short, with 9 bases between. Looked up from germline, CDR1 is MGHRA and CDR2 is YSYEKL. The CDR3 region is CASSQVTVTYEQYF. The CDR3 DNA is TGCGCCAGCAGCCAAGTTACGGTAACCTACGAGCAGTACTTC.

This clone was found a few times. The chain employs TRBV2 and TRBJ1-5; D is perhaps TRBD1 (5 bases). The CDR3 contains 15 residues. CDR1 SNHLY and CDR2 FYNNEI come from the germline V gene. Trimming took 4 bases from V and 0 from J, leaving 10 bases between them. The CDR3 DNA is TGTGCCAGCAGTGGGGGACCCTCTAGCAATCAGCCCCAGCATTTT. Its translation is CASSGGPSSNQPQHF.

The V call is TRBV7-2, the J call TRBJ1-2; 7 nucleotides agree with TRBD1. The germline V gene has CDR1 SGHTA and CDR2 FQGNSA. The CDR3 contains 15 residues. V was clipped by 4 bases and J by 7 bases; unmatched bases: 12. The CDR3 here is CASSSSYTGASGYTF. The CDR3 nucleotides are TGTGCCAGCAGCTCCTCCTACACAGGGGCCAGTGGCTACACCTTC.

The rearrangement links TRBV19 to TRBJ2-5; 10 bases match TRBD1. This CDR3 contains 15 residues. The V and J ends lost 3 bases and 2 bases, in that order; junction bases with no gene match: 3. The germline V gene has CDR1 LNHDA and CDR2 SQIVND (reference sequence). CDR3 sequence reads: CASSIDRGRQETQYF. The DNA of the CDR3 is TGTGCCAGTAGTATCGACAGGGGGCGACAAGAGACCCAGTACTTC.

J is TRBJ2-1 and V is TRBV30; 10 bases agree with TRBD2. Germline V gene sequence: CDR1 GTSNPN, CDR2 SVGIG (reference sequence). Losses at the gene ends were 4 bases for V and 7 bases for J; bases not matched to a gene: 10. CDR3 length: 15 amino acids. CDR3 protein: CAWTSPSGGENEQFF. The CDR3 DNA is TGTGCCTGGACCTCCCCAAGCGGGGGGGAAAATGAGCAGTTCTTC.

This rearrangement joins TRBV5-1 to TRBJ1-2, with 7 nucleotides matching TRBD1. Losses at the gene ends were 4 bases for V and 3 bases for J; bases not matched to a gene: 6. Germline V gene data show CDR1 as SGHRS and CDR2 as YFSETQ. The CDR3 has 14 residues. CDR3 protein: CASSTQGGDYGYTF. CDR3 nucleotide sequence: TGCGCCAGCAGCACTCAGGGGGGTGACTATGGCTACACCTTC.

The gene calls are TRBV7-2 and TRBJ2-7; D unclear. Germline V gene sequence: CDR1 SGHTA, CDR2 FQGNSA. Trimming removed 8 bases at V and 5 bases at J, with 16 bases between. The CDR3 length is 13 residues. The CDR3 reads CASRFTGGDEQYF. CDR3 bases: TGTGCCAGCCGATTCACCGGTGGGGACGAGCAGTACTTC.

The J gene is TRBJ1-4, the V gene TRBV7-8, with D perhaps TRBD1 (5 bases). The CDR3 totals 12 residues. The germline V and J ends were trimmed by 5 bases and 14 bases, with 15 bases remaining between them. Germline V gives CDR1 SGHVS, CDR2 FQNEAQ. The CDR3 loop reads CASSRRDERLFF. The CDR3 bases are TGTGCCAGCAGCCGGCGGGACGAGAGGCTGTTTTTT.

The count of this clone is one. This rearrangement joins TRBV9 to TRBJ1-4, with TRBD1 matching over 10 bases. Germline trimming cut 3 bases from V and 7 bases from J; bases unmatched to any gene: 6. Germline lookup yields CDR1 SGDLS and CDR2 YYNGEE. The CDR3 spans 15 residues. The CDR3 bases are TGTGCCAGCAGCGGACAGGGGGCTAAGGGTGAAAAACTGTTTTTT. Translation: CASSGQGAKGEKLFF.

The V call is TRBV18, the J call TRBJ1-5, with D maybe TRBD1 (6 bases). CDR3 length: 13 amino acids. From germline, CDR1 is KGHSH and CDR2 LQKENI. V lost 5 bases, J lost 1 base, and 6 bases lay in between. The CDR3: CASSGQSNQPQHF. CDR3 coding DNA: TGTGCCAGCTCAGGACAGAGCAATCAGCCCCAGCATTTT. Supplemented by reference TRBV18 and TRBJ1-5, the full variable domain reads NAGVMQNPRHLVRRRGQEARLRCSPMKGHSHVYWYRQLPEEGLKFMVYLQKENIIDESGMPKERFSAEFPKEGPSILRIQQVVRGDSAAYFCASSGQSNQPQHFGDGTRLSIL.

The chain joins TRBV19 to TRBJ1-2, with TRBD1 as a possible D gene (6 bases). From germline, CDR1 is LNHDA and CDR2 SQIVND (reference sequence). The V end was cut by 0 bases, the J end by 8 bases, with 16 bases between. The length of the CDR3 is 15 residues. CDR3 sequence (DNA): TGTGCCAGTAGTATAGAGGCCGGGACAAGCAAAGGCTACACCTTC. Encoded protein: CASSIEAGTSKGYTF.